One sample yielded the 14 T cell receptor beta chains listed below, sequenced in a study of OX40 agonist ivuxolimab in advanced cancers. The table came from immunoSEQ multiplex PCR; TCRdb's copy has only in-frame clones and leaves some out. The sample lists 20,000 or so clones, roughly 88% occurring once. The material was CD4+ or CD8+ T cells sorted from blood, obtained in a trial of the OX40 agonist ivuxolimab. The receptors originated from an adult with an advanced solid tumor such as melanoma, head and neck, liver or kidney cancer.

The J gene is TRBJ2-7, the V gene TRBV18; 8 positions match TRBD2. Germline values: CDR1 KGHSH, CDR2 LQKENI. This CDR3 spans 13 amino acids. The V and J ends lost 5 bases and 3 bases, in that order; junction bases with no gene match: 3. The CDR3, as DNA: TGTGCCAGCTCAACCGGGACTAGCTACGAGCAGTACTTC. This encodes CASSTGTSYEQYF. The whole variable domain, remainder taken from reference TRBV18 and TRBJ2-7, is NAGVMQNPRHLVRRRGQEARLRCSPMKGHSHVYWYRQLPEEGLKFMVYLQKENIIDESGMPKERFSAEFPKEGPSILRIQQVVRGDSAAYFCASSTGTSYEQYFGPGTRLTVT.

The rearrangement links TRBV20-1 to TRBJ2-1; perhaps TRBD2 as D (6 bases). V lost 6 bases and J lost 7, with 7 bases in between. Germline V gene sequence: CDR1 DFQATT, CDR2 SNEGSKA (reference sequence). This CDR3 has 10 residues. The CDR3 coding sequence is TGCAGTGCGCTAGCGAATGAGCAGTTCTTC. Its protein product is CSALANEQFF.

V usage is TRBV9 and J usage is TRBJ2-1; 7 bases map to TRBD2. CDR3 length equals 17 residues. Germline values: CDR1 SGDLS, CDR2 YYNGEE. Trimming at V came to 1 base and at J to 4 bases, leaving 11 bases not matched to a gene. This CDR3 is CASSVRRLADPYNEQFF. The CDR3 nucleotides read TGTGCCAGCAGCGTAAGGAGGCTAGCGGACCCTTACAATGAGCAGTTCTTC. The full variable domain, with the rest looked up from reference TRBV9 and TRBJ2-1, is DSGVTQTPKHLITATGQRVTLRCSPRSGDLSVYWYQQSLDQGLQFLIQYYNGEERAKGNILERFSAQQFPDLHSELNLSSLELGDSALYFCASSVRRLADPYNEQFFGPGTRLTVL.

The chain recombines TRBV27 with TRBJ2-3; D not resolved. The CDR3 runs 11 residues. V was shortened by 6 bases and J by 8 bases, with 9 bases between the two germline ends. Germline V gene sequence: CDR1 MNHEY, CDR2 SMNVEV (reference sequence). The CDR3 spells CASRYGGTQYF. DNA for the CDR3: TGTGCCAGCAGATATGGCGGTACGCAGTATTTT.

The chain links TRBV27 to TRBJ2-7; 8 nucleotides match TRBD1. V lost 3 bases and J lost 4; bases outside the gene matches: 2. The CDR3 runs 13 residues. Per the germline V gene, CDR1 is MNHEY and CDR2 is SMNVEV (reference sequence). CDR3 nucleotide sequence: TGTGCCAGCAGTTTGCAGGGGGCTTACGAGCAGTACTTC. Amino acid sequence: CASSLQGAYEQYF.

CDR3: CASSISGQHTDTQYF. The CDR3 DNA reads as TGTGCCAGTAGTATCTCCGGACAGCACACAGATACGCAGTATTTT. This rearrangement joins TRBV19 to TRBJ2-3, with a weak D call TRBD1 (6 bases). V lost 3 bases and J 2 bases, leaving 12 bases between the germline ends. Germline CDR1 LNHDA, CDR2 SQIVND (reference sequence). The CDR3 loop spans 15 amino acids.

A word on this clone: A junction boundary mismatches the germline segment, possibly from a read error. V gene TRBV7-9 combines with J gene TRBJ2-7, with a weak D call TRBD2 (6 bases). The CDR3 consists of 14 residues. The germline gives CDR1 SEHNR, CDR2 FQNEAQ (reference sequence). The CDR3 coding sequence is TGTGCCAGCAGCCTAGCGCAACAACACTACGAGCAGTACTTC. Its translation: CASSLAQQHYEQYF.

This chain uses TRBV7-3 with TRBJ2-2, with D tentatively TRBD2 (5 bases). The CDR3 loop spans 15 amino acids. Looked up from germline, CDR1 is SGHTA and CDR2 is FQGTGA. The V end was cut by 2 bases, the J end by 3 bases, with 10 bases between. The CDR3 spells CASSLGGHYTGELFF. The CDR3 DNA is TGTGCCAGCAGCTTAGGCGGGCACTACACCGGGGAGCTGTTTTTT.

CDR3 coding DNA: TGTGCCAGTAAACCCTTAGGTGGGAGCCTGAACACTGAAGCTTTCTTT. This translates into CASKPLGGSLNTEAFF. This chain connects TRBV19 to TRBJ1-1; D unresolved. Trimming pared 7 bases from V and 0 bases from J, leaving 18 bases between. The CDR3 totals 16 residues. Germline-derived CDR1 and CDR2 are LNHDA and SQIVND (reference sequence). The variable domain in full, completed from reference TRBV19 and TRBJ1-1, reads DGGITQSPKYLFRKEGQNVTLSCEQNLNHDAMYWYRQDPGQGLRLIYYSQIVNDFQKGDIAEGYSVSREKKESFPLTVTSAQKNPTAFYLCASKPLGGSLNTEAFFGQGTRLTVV.

This chain connects TRBV7-9 to TRBJ2-1; D may match TRBD1 or TRBD2 (6 bases each). The V gene lost 6 bases and the J gene lost 7 bases, with 13 bases spanning the gap. This CDR3 contains 13 residues. The germline CDR1 and CDR2 sequences are SEHNR and FQNEAQ (reference sequence). CDR3 residues: CASSSGGLNEQFF. The DNA of the CDR3 is TGTGCCAGCAGTTCCGGGGGCCTAAATGAGCAGTTCTTC.

The rearrangement uses TRBV15 and TRBJ2-3; 8 bases align to TRBD1. Trimming cost V 0 bases and J 4 bases; bases outside gene matches: 9. The germline gives CDR1 LNHNV, CDR2 YYDKDF (reference sequence). The CDR3 consists of 17 residues. The CDR3 DNA reads as TGTGCCACCAGCAGAGAAATTGACAGGGGTCGGGCAGATACGCAGTATTTT. This gives the protein CATSREIDRGRADTQYF. Based on the CDR3 plus reference TRBV15 and TRBJ2-3, the full variable domain is DAMVIQNPRYQVTQFGKPVTLSCSQTLNHNVMYWYQQKSSQAPKLLFHYYDKDFNNEADTPDNFQSRRPNTSFCFLDIRSPGLGDTAMYLCATSREIDRGRADTQYFGPGTRLTVL.

The chain uses TRBV7-9 and TRBJ1-4, with unresolved D. Germline lookup yields CDR1 SEHNR and CDR2 FQNEAQ (reference sequence). This CDR3 comprises 15 residues. V lost 1 base to trimming and J lost 3 bases, with 9 bases between them. The CDR3 sequence: CASSLDPTANEKLFF. In DNA, the CDR3 is TGTGCCAGCAGCTTAGATCCCACAGCTAATGAAAAACTGTTTTTT.

For this clone: Additional DNA sequences in this sample encode the identical CDR3. The chain couples TRBV21-1 to TRBJ1-1. TRBV21-1 is labeled a pseudogene. The CDR3 is 12 residues long. The CDR3 loop reads CASSGSNTEAFF. The CDR3 DNA sequence: TGTGCCAGCAGCGGTTCGAACACTGAAGCTTTCTTT.

This rearrangement joins TRBV29-1 to TRBJ1-3; D is possibly TRBD1 (5 bases). V was clipped by 6 bases and J by 4 bases, with 10 bases between them. CDR1 SQVTM and CDR2 ANQGSEA come from the germline V gene. This CDR3 has 12 residues. The CDR3 loop reads CSVQGSGNTIYF. DNA of the CDR3: TGCAGCGTGCAGGGCTCGGGAAACACCATATATTTT.